This TCR beta chain comes out of a study of identical twins. The study's findings and limits: Sharing of beta out-of-frame sequences by twins showed a weaker excess.

This clonotype was counted only a few times. The antigen remains undetermined. TCRdb itself ran the 5' RACE reads through MiXCR, one entry per CDR3 protein. Altogether some 440,000 distinct CDR3 sequences are present, more than 20% being singletons, with the ten largest covering 2.5% to 3.5%. The CDR3 is 13 residues long. V lost 5 bases, J lost 4 bases, and 10 bases lay in between. The germline V gene has CDR1 KGHSH and CDR2 LQKENI. The same sample was also used in a study of T cells expressing NK-cell markers.

This clonotype was sampled from a woman in her late teens or twenties in good health. The sequenced material came from CD4+ T cells sorted from blood. This sequence joins TRBV18 and TRBJ2-3, with D possibly TRBD2 on 5 matching bases. The CDR3 reads CASSIGIPDTQYF. In DNA form, the CDR3 reads TGTGCCAGCTCAATCGGGATCCCAGATACGCAGTATTTT.